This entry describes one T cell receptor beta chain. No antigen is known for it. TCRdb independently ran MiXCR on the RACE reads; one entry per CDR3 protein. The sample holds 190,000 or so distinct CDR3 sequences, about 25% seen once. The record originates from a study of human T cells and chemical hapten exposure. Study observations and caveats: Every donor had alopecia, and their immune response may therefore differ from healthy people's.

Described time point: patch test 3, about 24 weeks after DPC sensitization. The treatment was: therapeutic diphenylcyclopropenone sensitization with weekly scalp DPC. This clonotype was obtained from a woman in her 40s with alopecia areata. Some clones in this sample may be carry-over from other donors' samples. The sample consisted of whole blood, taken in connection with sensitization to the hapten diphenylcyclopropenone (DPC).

This chain's CDR3 is CSARDPGQGRKPQHF. The CDR3 DNA is TGCAGTGCTAGAGATCCGGGACAGGGGAGGAAGCCCCAGCATTTT. This chain uses TRBV20-1 with TRBJ1-5; 10 positions match TRBD1. The CDR3 is 15 amino acids. V shed 0 bases and J 8 bases; nucleotides not matched to a gene: 7. Germline assignment: CDR1 DFQATT and CDR2 SNEGSKA (reference sequence).